These T cell receptor beta chains were read from a single sample in a study of cytomegalovirus exposure and HLA in healthy donors. Assay used: immunoSEQ multiplex PCR; TCRdb lists only in-frame clones, some missing. The sample includes 200,000 to 250,000 clones, less than 80% of them seen just once. Sequencing was done on a sample of PBMCs. Every receptor here comes from a girl aged 2 to 10 in good health and CMV-seronegative. CDR3s include the opening cysteine and the closing phenylalanine or tryptophan. The D gene is left open where the match is weak. Part of the rows lack a size; the others show once, few, many or a class for expanded clones.

d_gene | j_gene | len | abundance | v_gene | CDR3nt | CDR3aa
. | TRBJ2-7 | 14 | . | TRBV9 | TGTGCCAGCAGCGTTTGGGACACAGCCGGGGAGCAGTACTTC | CASSVWDTAGEQYF
TRBD1 | TRBJ2-7 | 15 | . | TRBV4-1 | TGCGCCAGCAGCACCCGGACAGGAAACTCCTACGAGCAGTACTTC | CASSTRTGNSYEQYF
. | TRBJ1-3 | 14 | . | TRBV7-2 | TGTGCCAGCAGGATGCCGGGGTCTGGAAACACCATATATTTT | CASRMPGSGNTIYF
. | TRBJ2-7 | 11 | once | TRBV20-1 | TGCAGTGCCTACCTCCCAGGCGAGCAGTACTTC | CSAYLPGEQYF
TRBD1 | TRBJ1-6 | 16 | . | TRBV7-2 | TGTGCCAGCAGTTCCCCAACTGGGACAGGGAATTCACCCCTCCACTTT | CASSSPTGTGNSPLHF
. | TRBJ1-6 | 15 | few | TRBV5-1 | TGCGCCAGCAGACAGCCCGACCCTGTGGATTCACCCCTCCACTTT | CASRQPDPVDSPLHF
TRBD1 | TRBJ2-7 | 14 | . | TRBV18 | TGTGCCAGCTCACCAGACAGGGGAGCCTACGAGCAGTACTTC | CASSPDRGAYEQYF
. | TRBJ2-7 | 13 | . | TRBV11-3 | TGTGCCAGCAGCTTCTCAGGGGCCTACGAGCAGTACTTC | CASSFSGAYEQYF
TRBD1 | TRBJ1-1 | 19 | . | TRBV2 | TGTGCCACCATTCCCCGGGACAGGGTCAGATGGGAGGGTGACACTGAAGCTTTCTTT | CATIPRDRVRWEGDTEAFF
. | TRBJ2-1 | 15 | once | TRBV19 | TGTGCCAGTAGTAGTCTTTGGGGAGGGGGGGATGAGCAGTTCTTC | CASSSLWGGGDEQFF
TRBD1 | TRBJ2-1 | 11 | . | TRBV2 | TGTGCCAGCACCCCAGGGGGTGAGCAGTTCTTC | CASTPGGEQFF
TRBD1 | TRBJ2-7 | 14 | . | TRBV25-1 | TGTGCCAGCAGTGAGGGACAGGGGCCCTACGAGCAGTACTTC | CASSEGQGPYEQYF
. | TRBJ1-1 | 16 | . | TRBV10-3 | TGTGCCACCCAATTTGGGGGGACTGGTGTGAACACTGAAGCTTTCTTT | CATQFGGTGVNTEAFF
TRBD2 | TRBJ2-5 | 16 | once | TRBV6-6 | TGTGCCAGCAGTTACGACGGGGGGGCCTTAGGAAAGACCCAGTACTTC | CASSYDGGALGKTQYF
TRBD1 | TRBJ1-1 | 13 | . | TRBV5-4 | TGTGCCAGCAGCGTTGACAGGGACACTGAAGCTTTCTTT | CASSVDRDTEAFF
TRBD2 | TRBJ2-1 | 15 | . | TRBV6-1 | TGTGCCAGCAGCCCCTCGTGGCTAGCGGGGGATGAGCAGTTCTTC | CASSPSWLAGDEQFF
TRBD1 | TRBJ1-6 | 17 | . | TRBV5-4 | TGTGCCAGCAGCTCTAGGGCGACAGGGTATCGTAATTCACCCCTCCACTTT | CASSSRATGYRNSPLHF
. | TRBJ2-1 | 17 | . | TRBV15 | TGTGCCACCAGCAGAGAGGTCGGGGGTGTTCCTAACAATGAGCAGTTCTTC | CATSREVGGVPNNEQFF
TRBD2 | TRBJ2-7 | 18 | few | TRBV5-4 | TGTGCCAGCAGCCCCTACCCCGGGGGGAAAGGCAGGTCCTACGAGCAGTACTTC | CASSPYPGGKGRSYEQYF
. | TRBJ1-2 | 13 | . | TRBV27 | TGTGCCAGCAGTTTAGGGGGCGACTATGGCTACACCTTC | CASSLGGDYGYTF